A selection of T cell receptor beta chains follows, all from one sample in a study of PD-L1 blockade in urothelial cancer. Repertoires were generated with immunoSEQ multiplex PCR, while TCRdb's copy carries only in-frame clones and drops some. The data show some 100,000 clones, about 90% seen once. Source: PBMCs, taken around atezolizumab (anti-PD-L1) treatment. These receptors all stem from a woman of 80 years or more with urothelial cancer. The CDR3 runs from the conserved cysteine through the conserved F or W. A D gene is named only where the DNA matches it firmly. Clone size is stated in some rows and not others, as once, few, many or a class when expanded.

D,V,size,J,DNA,CDR3
TRBD2,TRBV19,once,TRBJ2-1,TGTGCCAGTAGTACCCTAGCGGCCAATGAGCAGTTCTTC,CASSTLAANEQFF
.,TRBV5-4,.,TRBJ1-1,TGTGCCAGCAGCTTGGGACAGCTGGGAACTGAAGCTTTCTTT,CASSLGQLGTEAFF
TRBD1,TRBV2,.,TRBJ2-5,TGTGCCAGCAGTAAAGGGGGCCTCCAAGAGACCCAGTACTTC,CASSKGGLQETQYF
TRBD1,TRBV7-2,.,TRBJ1-2,TGTGCCAGCAGCCTCATCCCCGTAGGACAGGGGATCGGCTACACCTTC,CASSLIPVGQGIGYTF
TRBD1,TRBV19,.,TRBJ1-5,TGTGCCAGTAGTATAAGTGTTCGGGGACAGGGTGCACAGCCCCAGCATTTT,CASSISVRGQGAQPQHF
TRBD1,TRBV5-6,.,TRBJ1-5,TGTGCCAGCAGAAAAAGGACAGGGCCAAATCAGCCCCAGCATTTT,CASRKRTGPNQPQHF
TRBD1,TRBV11-2,.,TRBJ2-7,TGTGCCAGCAGCTCCACAGGGGGCTACGAGCAGTACTTC,CASSSTGGYEQYF
.,TRBV25-1,.,TRBJ2-7,TGTGCCAGCAGTGAGTTTAAGCTCTCCTACGAGCAGTACTTC,CASSEFKLSYEQYF
TRBD2,TRBV5-6,.,TRBJ2-2,TGTGCCAGCAGCCAGGACGGGGGGAAGAACACCGGGGAGCTGTTTTTT,CASSQDGGKNTGELFF
.,TRBV7-3,.,TRBJ2-7,TGTGCCAGCAGCCAGAGCTCGGGCTCCTACGAGCAGTACTTC,CASSQSSGSYEQYF
TRBD2,TRBV27,once,TRBJ2-7,TGTGCCAGCAGTTTGTCTAGCGGGAGGAGTCCGTACTTC,CASSLSSGRSPYF
.,TRBV18,.,TRBJ2-3,TGTGCCAGCTCACCCGGAGGAACAGATACGCAGTATTTT,CASSPGGTDTQYF
TRBD2,TRBV11-2,few,TRBJ2-2,TGTGCCAGCAGCCTACTAGCGAGCACCGGGGAGCTGTTTTTT,CASSLLASTGELFF
.,TRBV7-3,.,TRBJ2-1,TGTGCCAGCAGCCTCGAGGCGGGGAACCATGAGCAGTTCTTC,CASSLEAGNHEQFF
.,TRBV7-3,.,TRBJ1-1,TGTGCCAGCAAGGGGCCCAACACTGAAGCTTTCTTT,CASKGPNTEAFF
TRBD1,TRBV5-4,once,TRBJ2-7,TGTGCCAGCAGCTGGGCACAGGGGGCGAGCTCCTACGAGCAGTACTTC,CASSWAQGASSYEQYF
TRBD2,TRBV2,.,TRBJ2-1,TGTGCCAGCAACCTAGCGGGAGGCCCGCGGTATGAGCAGTTCTTC,CASNLAGGPRYEQFF
TRBD1,TRBV6-5,.,TRBJ1-2,TGTGCCAGCAGTTCCACCGGGACAGGGAACTATGGCTACACCTTC,CASSSTGTGNYGYTF
TRBD1,TRBV27,once,TRBJ1-2,TGTGCCAGCAGTTTCTCCGACAGGGGCGGTGGCTACACCTTC,CASSFSDRGGGYTF
.,TRBV19,.,TRBJ2-5,TGTGCGAGTGGGATATCCAAGGGAGCCCAAGGGACCCAGTACTTC,CASGISKGAQGTQYF
.,TRBV18,.,TRBJ1-1,TGTGCCAGCTCACCACAGGGGTTGTGGAACACTGAAGCTTTCTTT,CASSPQGLWNTEAFF
TRBD2,TRBV11-2,.,TRBJ2-7,TGTGCCAGCAGCTTAATCCCGTCAAGTAGCGGGAGGCCTTTCGGGCAGTACTTC,CASSLIPSSSGRPFGQYF
TRBD2,TRBV18,.,TRBJ2-7,TGTGCCAGCTCACCAACGAGCGGGAGAATCTACGAGCAGTACTTC,CASSPTSGRIYEQYF
.,TRBV7-2,.,TRBJ2-7,TGTGCCAGCAGCCGAACCGGACAGTTCTACGAGCAGTACTTC,CASSRTGQFYEQYF
TRBD2,TRBV2,few,TRBJ2-5,TGTGCCAGCACCCAGAGCACTAGCGCCCCCCAAGCCCAGTACTTC,CASTQSTSAPQAQYF
.,TRBV10-2,.,TRBJ2-2,TGCGCCAGCAGACCGACAGGGGAGCTGTTTTTT,CASRPTGELFF
TRBD1,TRBV18,.,TRBJ2-7,TGTGCCAGCTCACCGCAGACAGGGGAGCAGTACTTC,CASSPQTGEQYF
TRBD2,TRBV7-2,few,TRBJ2-1,TGTGCCAGCAGCTTAGCCAGCGGGGCATACAATGAGCAGTTCTTC,CASSLASGAYNEQFF
TRBD1,TRBV18,.,TRBJ1-5,TGTGCCAGCTCACCACGGGGGACAGGGGGCAGTAGCAATCAGCCCCAGCATTTT,CASSPRGTGGSSNQPQHF
TRBD2,TRBV10-1,.,TRBJ2-3,TGCGCCAGCAGTGAGTCTGCGGCGGGAGGGAGCACAGATACGCAGTATTTT,CASSESAAGGSTDTQYF
TRBD1,TRBV27,.,TRBJ1-4,TGTGCCAGCAGTGCCGGACAGGGGATTAATGAAAAACTGTTTTTT,CASSAGQGINEKLFF
TRBD2,TRBV11-2,.,TRBJ2-4,TGTGCCAGCAGCCACCCTGTCGGGGGGAACATTCAGTACTTC,CASSHPVGGNIQYF
TRBD2,TRBV5-6,.,TRBJ2-2,TGTGCCAGCAGCTTTGCTAGCGGTACCACCGGGGAGCTGTTTTTT,CASSFASGTTGELFF
TRBD1,TRBV11-2,.,TRBJ2-2,TGTGCCAGCAGCCAACGGGACAGATTAACCGGGGAGCTGTTTTTT,CASSQRDRLTGELFF
TRBD2,TRBV7-9,few,TRBJ2-3,TGTGCCAGCAGCTCGACTAGCGGCGCCACAGATACGCAGTATTTT,CASSSTSGATDTQYF
.,TRBV9,.,TRBJ2-3,TGTGCCAGCAGCCTATCGGTACTAGGGGGTTCCACAGATACGCAGTATTTT,CASSLSVLGGSTDTQYF
TRBD2,TRBV16,.,TRBJ2-1,TGTGCCAGCAGCCTACAGCAGCGGGAACGGCAGTTCTTC,CASSLQQRERQFF